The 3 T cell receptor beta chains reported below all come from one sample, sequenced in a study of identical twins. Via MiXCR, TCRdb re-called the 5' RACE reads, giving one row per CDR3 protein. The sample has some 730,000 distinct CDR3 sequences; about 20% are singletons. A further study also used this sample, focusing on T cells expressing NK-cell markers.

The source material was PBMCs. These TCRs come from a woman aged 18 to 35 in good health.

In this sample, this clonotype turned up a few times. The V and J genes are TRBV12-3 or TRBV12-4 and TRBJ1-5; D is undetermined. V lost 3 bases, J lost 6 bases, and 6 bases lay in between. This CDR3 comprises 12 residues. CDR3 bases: TGTGCCAGCAGTTTCGGTCTTCAGCCCCAGCATTTT. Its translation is CASSFGLQPQHF.

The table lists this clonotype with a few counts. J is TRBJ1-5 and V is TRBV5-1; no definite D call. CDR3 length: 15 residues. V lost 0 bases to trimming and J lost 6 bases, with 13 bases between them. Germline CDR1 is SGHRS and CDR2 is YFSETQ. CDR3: CASSLGQEWGQPQHF. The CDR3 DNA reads TGCGCCAGCAGCTTGGGGCAGGAATGGGGTCAGCCCCAGCATTTT.

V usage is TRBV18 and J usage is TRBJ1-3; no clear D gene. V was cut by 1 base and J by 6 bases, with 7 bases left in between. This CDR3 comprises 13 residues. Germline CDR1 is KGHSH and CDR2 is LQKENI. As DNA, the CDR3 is TGTGCCAGCTCACCACAGTTGGAAAACACCATATATTTT. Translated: CASSPQLENTIYF. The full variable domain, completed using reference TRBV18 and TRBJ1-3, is NAGVMQNPRHLVRRRGQEARLRCSPMKGHSHVYWYRQLPEEGLKFMVYLQKENIIDESGMPKERFSAEFPKEGPSILRIQQVVRGDSAAYFCASSPQLENTIYFGEGSWLTVV.